A selection of T cell receptor beta chains follows, all from one sample in a study of blood T cell repertoires in COVID-19. Here immunoSEQ multiplex PCR was the method, and the copy in TCRdb shows in-frame clones only, minus some. The profile shows about 40,000 clones, about 90% of them singletons. Sequencing was done on a sample of peripheral blood. These receptor sequences come from a woman aged 25 to 45 in a cohort sampled during active COVID-19. Both conserved end residues are part of each CDR3. The D gene is left open where the match is weak. The size of a clone is reported for some rows only, either as once, few or many, or as a class for expanded clones.

J | D | size | V | DNA | CDR3
TRBJ2-5 | . | . | TRBV5-1 | TGCGCCAGCAGCTCCATGAGAGAGACCCAGTACTTC | CASSSMRETQYF
TRBJ1-2 | . | once | TRBV27 | TGTGCCAGCAGTTTCATAGGGGGTTCTGGTGGCTACACCTTC | CASSFIGGSGGYTF
TRBJ1-4 | . | . | TRBV27 | TGTGCCAGCAGTTCCCTGACTGGAAAACTGTTTTTT | CASSSLTGKLFF
TRBJ1-5 | . | . | TRBV19 | TGTGCCAGTAGCGACCAGGGACAGCCCCAGCATTTT | CASSDQGQPQHF
TRBJ2-1 | . | . | TRBV7-9 | TGTGCCAGCAGCTTCGGGACACTCTCCTACAATGAGCAGTTCTTC | CASSFGTLSYNEQFF
TRBJ2-1 | . | . | TRBV19 | TGTGCCAGTATGGTGAGTAGCCAGAGCTCCTACAATGAGCAGTTCTTC | CASMVSSQSSYNEQFF
TRBJ1-5 | . | once | TRBV6-4 | TGTGCCAGCAGTGCCGGACAGCACAATCAGCCCCAGCATTTT | CASSAGQHNQPQHF
TRBJ2-7 | . | . | TRBV11-2 | TGTGCCAGCAGCTCTTTGGGGGGGCAGCGATACTCCTACGAGCAGTACTTC | CASSSLGGQRYSYEQYF
TRBJ2-6 | . | . | TRBV19 | TGTGCCAGTAGCCCGAACCGGGGGGCGGGCGCTGGGGCCAACGTCCTGACTTTC | CASSPNRGAGAGANVLTF
TRBJ1-1 | . | . | TRBV24-1 | TGTGCCACCAGTGATTTGAGGGGGACTGAAGCTTTCTTT | CATSDLRGTEAFF
TRBJ2-7 | TRBD1 | . | TRBV6-1 | TGTGCCAGCAGTGAATTGGACAGGGCGTTACGTCGCGAGCAGTACTTC | CASSELDRALRREQYF
TRBJ2-5 | . | . | TRBV5-1 | TGCGCCAGCAGCTTGGCGGGGGACTCCGAGACCCAGTACTTC | CASSLAGDSETQYF
TRBJ2-5 | . | . | TRBV15 | TGTGCCACCAGAGGGACTGTTGTGGGGACCCAGTACTTC | CATRGTVVGTQYF
TRBJ2-2 | . | . | TRBV24-1 | TGTGCCACCAGTGATAAGGCGGAGGCCACCGGGGAGCTGTTTTTT | CATSDKAEATGELFF
TRBJ2-2 | TRBD2 | . | TRBV9 | TGTGCCAGCAGTGAGGGACTAGCGGACACCGGGGAGCTGTTTTTT | CASSEGLADTGELFF
TRBJ1-4 | . | once | TRBV2 | TGTGCCAGCAGCCCGACACCAGCAACTAATGAAAAACTGTTTTTT | CASSPTPATNEKLFF
TRBJ1-1 | TRBD1 | . | TRBV4-2 | TGTGCCAGCCGGAGGACAGGAGCTTCGGGGGACACTGAAGCTTTCTTT | CASRRTGASGDTEAFF
TRBJ1-2 | . | . | TRBV9 | TGTGCCAGCAGCGTAGGCCGCGCCGGGGATGGCTACACCTTC | CASSVGRAGDGYTF
TRBJ1-2 | TRBD1 | . | TRBV6-5 | TGTGCCAGCAGCCTGGGACAGCATAGGGGCTACACCTTC | CASSLGQHRGYTF
TRBJ2-5 | . | . | TRBV7-2 | TGTGCCAGCAGCTTACGGGGGGCGGAAGAGACCCAGTACTTC | CASSLRGAEETQYF
TRBJ2-7 | . | . | TRBV5-1 | TGCGCCAGCAGCTTGGAAATAGGGGTGGGCGAGCAGTACTTC | CASSLEIGVGEQYF
TRBJ2-1 | . | . | TRBV19 | TGTGCCAGTAGTTCCCGACACACGTCCTACAATGAGCAGTTCTTC | CASSSRHTSYNEQFF
TRBJ2-3 | . | . | TRBV6-5 | TGTGCCAGCAGTTACAAGGGAGCCGGAATCACAGATACGCAGTATTTT | CASSYKGAGITDTQYF
TRBJ2-1 | . | once | TRBV9 | TGTGCCAGCAGCGGACAAAATGAGCAGTTCTTC | CASSGQNEQFF
TRBJ2-1 | . | . | TRBV25-1 | TGTGCCAGCAGGGGACTTTCCTACAATGAGCAGTTCTTC | CASRGLSYNEQFF